This entry is about one T cell receptor beta chain. Its antigen is currently not known. No base quality values were provided; no much bigger clone lies one nucleotide off. TCRdb names Illumina NovaSeq 6000 as the instrument used. cDNA libraries for TCRalpha and TCRbeta were prepared by 5'RACE using constant-segment primers, with sample barcodes and unique molecular identifiers added. Trizol reagent was used to extract RNA from every sample. The libraries were amplified in two PCR steps, and the second step added a second sample barcode and Illumina TruSeq adapters. Sequencing of libraries was performed on an Illumina NovaSeq with 2 x 150 bp paired-end reads. In the authors' own workflow: Reads were demultiplexed and collapsed into UMI-guided consensus sequences with migec v1.2.7. Using mixcr v2.1.11, the UMI consensuses were aligned to TRA and TRB V and J templates and assembled into clonotypes. Expanded or contracted clonotypes were those called significant by both edgeR and NoisET, with noise models trained on biological replicates. For edgeR calls, the cutoffs were a false discovery rate-adjusted p below 0.01 and a log2 fold-change threshold of 1. As an exploratory analysis of dynamics, PCA with hierarchical clustering was applied to max-normalized trajectories of the 1000 most abundant clonotypes. Each responding clone was given a CD4 or CD8 phenotype based on the CD4+ and CD8+ repertoires, which had been sequenced separately. TCRdb reanalyzed the raw reads on its own, using fastp at Q25 for trimming and MiXCR for clone calling, and kept in-frame beta chains. Rows matching on CDR3 protein sequence are summarized as one entry with the most common DNA and genes. TCRdb, not the authors, supplied the V and J calls. For this sample there are 500,000 to 650,000 distinct CDR3 sequences; roughly 22% appear just once. The ten largest clones capture approximately 8% of the sample.

PBMCs were isolated by Ficoll-Paque density gradient centrifugation. The data were taken from a study of T-cell memory formation after mild COVID-19 (dated by TCRdb to 2020 to 2023). Study-level background: Most TCR sequence clusters were specific to one of the two donors. In a couple of donors, T-cell clones that expanded and contracted after mild COVID-19 were followed by sequencing TCRalpha and TCRbeta repertoires longitudinally. Two young, previously healthy adult volunteers, one female and one male, were included in the cohort.

Counted from cysteine to phenylalanine, this CDR3 has 12 amino acids. CDR3 DNA only is kept here, 36 bases in frame from base 1. V loses 4 bases, J loses 6 bases, and the germline ends lie 10 bases apart. CDR1 and CDR2, looked up from the germline V gene, are SQVTM and ANQGSEA. Overall study outcomes, separate from this receptor: Some responding clones were detected in pre-infection memory, suggesting pre-existing cross-reactive memory T cells joined the SARS-CoV-2 response. Only a couple of mild cases were covered in the study, and larger cohorts including severe cases with pre-infection samples were considered necessary. Clones that contracted from day 15 to 85 showed balanced CD4/CD8 phenotypes, whereas a second wave of clones that expanded from day 15 to 37 leaned towards CD4+. Contracting CD4+ clones were located mainly in the CM and EM memory subsets, whereas CD8+ clones were found to be enriched in EMRA. SARS-CoV-2 specificity of the second-wave clones peaking on day 37 was not confirmed.

The source is an adult woman who had mild COVID-19 (a few samples of this study predate the infection). The sample titles of this study are shuffled in the database, so cell type and time point are left out; the donor was told from shared clones. Sequencing was performed on PBMCs or a T cell subset sorted from them (not recorded which). The rearrangement combines TRBV29-1 with TRBJ1-5; the D gene lacks a confident call. The nucleotide sequence is TGCAGCGTTGGAAAGGCTGGTCAGCCCCAGCATTTT. Its protein is CSVGKAGQPQHF.